This TCR beta chain derives from a study of regulatory T cells in long-lasting Graves disease (dated by TCRdb to the early 2020s). Study-wide context: Persistent Graves' disease was defined as persistently positive TSH receptor autoantibodies together with antithyroid drug treatment for over 5 years. Patients with persistent Graves' disease were compared with patients with newly diagnosed Graves' disease using TCR sequencing and RNA sequencing of peripheral blood. The study took place in China and was registered as a clinical trial. A total of about 35 samples underwent TCR sequencing: some 13 from persistent and approximately 20 from newly diagnosed Graves' disease patients. Persistent Graves' disease patients in the clinical cohort had taken antithyroid drugs for roughly ten years on average. The full study reports these points: Persistent patients shared more public clonotypes among themselves (around 3,000) than newly diagnosed patients did (roughly 920). The small sample size was acknowledged by the authors as a limitation that may reduce accuracy. TRBV28, TRBJ1-2 and TRBJ2-5 were preferentially used in persistent disease, while TRBV20-1 and TRBJ2-1 were favored in newly diagnosed disease. Lower TCR Shannon entropy and fewer highly expanded clones were observed in persistent Graves' disease patients than in newly diagnosed patients, which suggested clonal expansion. Only peripheral blood was studied, because thyroid tissue, the primary lesion, was inaccessible. Sequencing and analysis were restricted to the TCR beta chain.

Between the V and J ends, shortened by 0 bases and 6 bases respectively, the junction contains 21 bases. Via the germline V gene, CDR1 is MNHEY and CDR2 SVGAGI. The CDR3 starts with the cysteine, ends with the phenylalanine, and has 17 residues. Just the 51-base CDR3 DNA is kept, in frame starting at base 1. This clonotype has a count of ten or more. No antigen is known for it. One base away there is no much larger clone; base qualities are not given. The library was prepared using multiplex PCR. Sequencing took place on an Illumina HiSeq 4000. To build TCR beta libraries, CDR3 regions were amplified by Arm-PCR using iRepertoire HTBI primers. PCR products were gel purified before sequencing. On the study's bioinformatics: A total of 62 TRBV and 14 TRBJ segments were identified across samples and were used for gene usage analysis of CDR3 amino acid clonotypes. Filtered high-quality paired reads were merged into contigs using COPE and FqMerger. Contigs were aligned with BLAST to IMGT TRBV, TRBD and TRBJ reference genes, and CDR3 was defined per IMGT. Any clonotype with a frequency above 0.1% was counted as a highly expanded clone. Shannon entropy was used to measure repertoire diversity, and the Gini coefficient was used to measure V-J evenness. A clonotype was considered public if more than one individual shared it. Using fastp at Q25 and MiXCR, TCRdb reprocessed the public reads and kept productive beta chains. When rows share a CDR3 protein, they turn into one entry using the most common DNA and genes. These V and J calls derive from TCRdb rather than the authors' analysis. The table for this sample lists 400,000 to 500,000 distinct CDR3 sequences; around 21% of them were counted only once. The ten top clones hold over 7.5% of the sample.

This sample's time point label indicates: persistent/refractory GD, antithyroid drugs over 5 years with positive TRAb. For both TCR sequencing and RNA sequencing, RNA was extracted from PBMCs using TRIzol. The diagnosis of Graves' disease was made according to American Thyroid Association guidelines. The patients came from an endocrinology department in Xi'an, China. From each patient, around 9.3 milliliters of peripheral blood was collected into an EDTA anticoagulant tube. PBMCs were isolated by Ficoll Paque Plus density gradient separation without further T cell sorting. An Agilent 2100 Bioanalyzer and agarose gel were used to check RNA quality, while a NanoDrop 2000 measured RNA concentration.

The sample in question was peripheral blood mononuclear cells (PBMCs), obtained when the disease was refractory, from a patient treated with antithyroid drugs. The V gene is TRBV6-5 and the J gene is TRBJ2-7, with no D gene named confidently. The sequence was collected from a female donor with Graves disease. Here the CDR3 is given as CASSYSVGLDVQPEQYF. The DNA sequence is TGTGCCAGCAGTTACTCGGTGGGCCTCGATGTTCAACCCGAGCAGTACTTC.